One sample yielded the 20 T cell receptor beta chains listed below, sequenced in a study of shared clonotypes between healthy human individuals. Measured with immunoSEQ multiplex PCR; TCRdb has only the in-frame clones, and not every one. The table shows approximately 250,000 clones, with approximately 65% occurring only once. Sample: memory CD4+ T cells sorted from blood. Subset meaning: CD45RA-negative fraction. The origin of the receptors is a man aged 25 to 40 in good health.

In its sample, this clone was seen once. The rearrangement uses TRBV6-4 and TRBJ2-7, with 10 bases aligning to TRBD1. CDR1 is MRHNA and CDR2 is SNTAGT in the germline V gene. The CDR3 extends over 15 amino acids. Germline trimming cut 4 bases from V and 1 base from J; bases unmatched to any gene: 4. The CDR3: CASSVDRGASYEQYF. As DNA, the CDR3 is TGTGCCAGCAGTGTGGACAGGGGGGCGTCCTACGAGCAGTACTTC.

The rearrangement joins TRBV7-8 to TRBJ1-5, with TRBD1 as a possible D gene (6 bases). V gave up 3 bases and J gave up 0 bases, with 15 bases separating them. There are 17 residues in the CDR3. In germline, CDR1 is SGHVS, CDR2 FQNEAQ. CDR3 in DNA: TGTGCCAGCAGCTTCGGCGGGACAAGCTATAGCAATCAGCCCCAGCATTTT. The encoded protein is CASSFGGTSYSNQPQHF. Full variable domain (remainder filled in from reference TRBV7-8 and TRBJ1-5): GAGVSQSPRYKVAKRGQDVALRCDPISGHVSLFWYQQALGQGPEFLTYFQNEAQLDKSGLPSDRFFAERPEGSVSTLKIQRTQQEDSAVYLCASSFGGTSYSNQPQHFGDGTRLSIL.

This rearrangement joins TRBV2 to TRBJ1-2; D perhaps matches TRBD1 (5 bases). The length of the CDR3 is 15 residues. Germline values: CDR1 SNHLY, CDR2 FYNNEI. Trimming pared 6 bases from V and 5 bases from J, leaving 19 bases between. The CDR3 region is CASREGWAGLYGYTF. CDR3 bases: TGTGCCAGCAGGGAGGGGTGGGCAGGACTTTATGGCTACACCTTC.

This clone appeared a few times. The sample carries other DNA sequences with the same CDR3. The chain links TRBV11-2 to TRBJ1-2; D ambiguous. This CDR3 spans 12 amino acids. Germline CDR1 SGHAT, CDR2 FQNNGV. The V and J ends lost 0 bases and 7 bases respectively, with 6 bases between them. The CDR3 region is CASSLEKGGYTF. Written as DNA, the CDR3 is TGTGCCAGCAGCTTAGAAAAGGGTGGCTACACCTTC. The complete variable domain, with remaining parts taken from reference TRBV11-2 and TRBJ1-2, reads EAGVAQSPRYKIIEKRQSVAFWCNPISGHATLYWYQQILGQGPKLLIQFQNNGVVDDSQLPKDRFSAERLKGVDSTLKIQPAKLEDSAVYLCASSLEKGGYTFGSGTRLTVV.

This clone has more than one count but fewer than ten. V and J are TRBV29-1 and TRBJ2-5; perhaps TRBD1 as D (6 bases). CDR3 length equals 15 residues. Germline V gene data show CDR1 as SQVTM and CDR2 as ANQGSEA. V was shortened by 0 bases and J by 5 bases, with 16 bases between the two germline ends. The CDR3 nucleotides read TGCAGCGTTGAAGATCGCCAGGGGATGGGGGAGACCCAGTACTTC. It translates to CSVEDRQGMGETQYF. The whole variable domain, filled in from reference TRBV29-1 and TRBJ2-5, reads SAVISQKPSRDICQRGTSLTIQCQVDSQVTMMFWYRQQPGQSLTLIATANQGSEATYESGFVIDKFPISRPNLTFSTLTVSNMSPEDSSIYLCSVEDRQGMGETQYFGPGTRLLVL.

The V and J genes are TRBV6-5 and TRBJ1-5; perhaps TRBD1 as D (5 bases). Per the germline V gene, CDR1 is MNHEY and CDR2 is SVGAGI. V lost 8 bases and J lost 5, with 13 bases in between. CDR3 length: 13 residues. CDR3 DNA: TGTGCCAGCTCCAGGGAAATTGATCAGCCCCAGCATTTT. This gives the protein CASSREIDQPQHF.

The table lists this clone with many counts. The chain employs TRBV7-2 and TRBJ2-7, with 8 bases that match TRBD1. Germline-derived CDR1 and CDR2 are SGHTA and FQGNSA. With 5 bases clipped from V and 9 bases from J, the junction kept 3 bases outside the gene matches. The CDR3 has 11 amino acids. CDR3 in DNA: TGTGCCAGCAGCGCGGACAGGGCGCAGTACTTC. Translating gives CASSADRAQYF.

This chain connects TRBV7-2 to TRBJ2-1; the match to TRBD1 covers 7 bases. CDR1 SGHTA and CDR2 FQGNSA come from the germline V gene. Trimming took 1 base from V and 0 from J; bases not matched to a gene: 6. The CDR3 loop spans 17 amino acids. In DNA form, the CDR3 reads TGTGCCAGCAGCTTAGTAGGGGGCAGTAGCTCCTACAATGAGCAGTTCTTC. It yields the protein CASSLVGGSSSYNEQFF.

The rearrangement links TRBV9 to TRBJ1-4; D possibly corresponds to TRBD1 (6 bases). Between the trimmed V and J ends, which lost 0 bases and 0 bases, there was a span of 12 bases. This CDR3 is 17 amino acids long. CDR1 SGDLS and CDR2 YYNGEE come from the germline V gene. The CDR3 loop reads CASSVGQVGATNEKLFF. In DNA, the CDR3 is TGTGCCAGCAGCGTAGGACAGGTTGGAGCAACTAATGAAAAACTGTTTTTT.

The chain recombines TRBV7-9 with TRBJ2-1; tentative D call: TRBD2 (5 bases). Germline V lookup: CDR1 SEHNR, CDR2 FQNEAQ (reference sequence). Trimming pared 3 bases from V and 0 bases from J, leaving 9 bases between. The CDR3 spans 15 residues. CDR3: CASSLGSSSYNEQFF. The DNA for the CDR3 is TGTGCCAGCAGCTTGGGGAGTAGCTCCTACAATGAGCAGTTCTTC.

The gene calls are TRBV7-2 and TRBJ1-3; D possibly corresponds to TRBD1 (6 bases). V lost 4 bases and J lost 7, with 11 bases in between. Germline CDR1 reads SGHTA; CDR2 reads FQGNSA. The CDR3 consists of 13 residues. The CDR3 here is CASSSDRWNTIYF. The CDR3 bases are TGTGCCAGCAGCTCCGACAGGTGGAACACCATATATTTT.

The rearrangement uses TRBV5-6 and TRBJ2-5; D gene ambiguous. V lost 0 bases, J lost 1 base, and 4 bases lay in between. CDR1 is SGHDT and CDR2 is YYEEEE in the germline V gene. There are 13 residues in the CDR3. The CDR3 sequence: CASSLGVQETQYF. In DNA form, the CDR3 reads TGTGCCAGCAGCTTGGGCGTCCAAGAGACCCAGTACTTC.

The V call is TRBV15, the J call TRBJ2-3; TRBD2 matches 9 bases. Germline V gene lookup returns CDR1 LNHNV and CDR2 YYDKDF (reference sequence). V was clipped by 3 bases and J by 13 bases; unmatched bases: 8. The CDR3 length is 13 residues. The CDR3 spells CATSRGSGGREYF. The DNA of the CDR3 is TGTGCCACCAGCAGGGGGAGCGGGGGGAGAGAGTATTTT.

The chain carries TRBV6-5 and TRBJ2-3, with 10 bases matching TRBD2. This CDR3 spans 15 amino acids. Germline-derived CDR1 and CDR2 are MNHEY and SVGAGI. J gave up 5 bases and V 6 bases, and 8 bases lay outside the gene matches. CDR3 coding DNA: TGTGCCAGCAGCAGAAGCGGGAGGGCAGGAGATACGCAGTATTTT. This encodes CASSRSGRAGDTQYF.

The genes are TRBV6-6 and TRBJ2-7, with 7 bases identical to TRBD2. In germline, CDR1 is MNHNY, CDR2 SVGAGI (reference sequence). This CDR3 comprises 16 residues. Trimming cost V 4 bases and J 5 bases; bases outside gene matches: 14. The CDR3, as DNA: TGTGCCAGCAGTTTCCTACCCCCGGGGGGTGGTGACGAGCAGTACTTC. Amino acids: CASSFLPPGGGDEQYF.

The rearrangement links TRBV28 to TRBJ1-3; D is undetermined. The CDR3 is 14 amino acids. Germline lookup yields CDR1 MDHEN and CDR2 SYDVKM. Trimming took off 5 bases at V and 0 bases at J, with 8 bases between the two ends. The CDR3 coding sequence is TGTGCCAGCAGTCTCCCTTACTCTGGAAACACCATATATTTT. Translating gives CASSLPYSGNTIYF.

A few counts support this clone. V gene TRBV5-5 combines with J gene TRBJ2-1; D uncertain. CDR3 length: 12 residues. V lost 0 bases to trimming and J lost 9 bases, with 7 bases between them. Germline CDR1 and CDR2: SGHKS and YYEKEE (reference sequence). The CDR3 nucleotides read TGTGCCAGCAGCTTGGATGTGGGTGAGCAGTTCTTC. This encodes CASSLDVGEQFF.

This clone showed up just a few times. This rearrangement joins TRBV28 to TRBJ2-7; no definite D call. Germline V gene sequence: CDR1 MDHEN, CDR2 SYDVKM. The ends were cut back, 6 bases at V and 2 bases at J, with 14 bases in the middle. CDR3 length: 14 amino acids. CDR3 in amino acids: CASRTSHGPYEQYF. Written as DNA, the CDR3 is TGTGCCAGCAGAACATCACACGGACCCTACGAGCAGTACTTC.

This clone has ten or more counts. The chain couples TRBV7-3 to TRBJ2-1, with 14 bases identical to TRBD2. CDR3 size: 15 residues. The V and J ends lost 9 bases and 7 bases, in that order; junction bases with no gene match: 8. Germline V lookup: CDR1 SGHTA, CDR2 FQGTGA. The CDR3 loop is CASLPGLAGGNEQFF. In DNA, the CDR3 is TGTGCCAGTCTCCCTGGACTAGCGGGAGGAAATGAGCAGTTCTTC.

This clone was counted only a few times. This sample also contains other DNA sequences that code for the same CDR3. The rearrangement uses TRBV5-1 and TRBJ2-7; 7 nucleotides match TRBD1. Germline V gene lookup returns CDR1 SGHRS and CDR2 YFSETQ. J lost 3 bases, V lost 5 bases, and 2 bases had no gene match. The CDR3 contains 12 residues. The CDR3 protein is CASSRDSYEQYF. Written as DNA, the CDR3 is TGCGCCAGCAGTCGGGACAGCTACGAGCAGTACTTC.